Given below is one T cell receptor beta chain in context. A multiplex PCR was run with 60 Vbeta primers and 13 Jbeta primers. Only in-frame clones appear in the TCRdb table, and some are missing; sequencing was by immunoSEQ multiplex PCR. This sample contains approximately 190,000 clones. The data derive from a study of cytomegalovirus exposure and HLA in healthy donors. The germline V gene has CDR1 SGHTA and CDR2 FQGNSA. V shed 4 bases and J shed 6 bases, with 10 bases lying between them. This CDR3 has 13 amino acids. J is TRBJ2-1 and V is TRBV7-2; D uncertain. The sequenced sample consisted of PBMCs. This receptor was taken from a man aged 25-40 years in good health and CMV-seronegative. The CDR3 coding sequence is TGTGCCAGCAGCTCCTCTCTACCCAATGAGCAGTTCTTC. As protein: CASSSSLPNEQFF.